This T cell receptor (beta chain) was captured by sequencing in a study of metastatic and nonmetastatic thyroid tumors. Study as a whole: Comparative analysis of repertoires was undertaken across blood and tumor or nodule tissue obtained from malignant and benign thyroid patients.

All patients were treatment-naive before thyroid surgery. General study results and limits: A significant increase in TCR beta diversity was reportedly seen in malignant thyroid tumors relative to benign nodules, in blood and tumor.

This clone was picked up a small number of times. What it binds is not known. Other DNA sequences in this specimen translate into the identical CDR3. The CDR3 sequence is 13 residues long. V was shortened by 1 base and J by 3 bases, with 4 bases between the two germline ends. The germline gives CDR1 SGHNT, CDR2 YENEEA. In the study's own analysis: For papillary thyroid cancer, a distant-metastasis classifier was constructed from CDR3 differences observed across clinicopathological groups. TCRdb reanalyzed the PCR reads with MiXCR. TCRdb assigned the V and J calls; the authors' analysis was not used. The sample has roughly 7,400 clones, 28% seen once.

The receptor comes from a male donor with papillary thyroid cancer or a benign thyroid nodule (not recorded which). Some clones in this sample may be carry-over from other donors' samples. This chain uses TRBV11-3 with TRBJ2-1; D is uncertain. Specimen: adjacent normal tissue. The CDR3 DNA reads as TGTGCCAGCAGCTTAGGGAACTACAATGAGCAGTTCTTC. Protein product: CASSLGNYNEQFF.